Below, 16 T cell receptor beta chains from the same sample are listed, as sequenced in a study of radiotherapy plus CTLA-4 blockade in lung cancer. TCRdb keeps only in-frame clones here, not all; method: immunoSEQ multiplex PCR. The sample has more than 55,000 clones, over 65% seen once. The sequences come from peripheral blood, collected from a patient treated with radiotherapy plus ipilimumab. The receptors originated from a human donor with non-small cell lung cancer who had a partial response to radiotherapy plus ipilimumab.

V gene TRBV7-2 combines with J gene TRBJ2-5; D is uncertain. CDR3 length: 13 residues. Germline V lookup: CDR1 SGHTA, CDR2 FQGNSA. V was cut by 6 bases and J by 1 base, with 9 bases left in between. The CDR3 DNA reads as TGTGCCAGCAGGCAAAACGGCCAAGAGACCCAGTACTTC. Translated, it gives CASRQNGQETQYF.

The count of this clone is one. This chain connects TRBV11-1 to TRBJ2-7, with 8 positions matching TRBD1. The germline CDR1 and CDR2 sequences are SGHAT and FQDESV (reference sequence). With V trimmed by 5 bases and J by 2 bases, 11 bases remained unmatched. The CDR3 has 16 amino acids. The CDR3 DNA reads TGTGCCAGCAGCGGACAGGACAGGGCCGTCGCCTACGAGCAGTACTTC. Its protein product is CASSGQDRAVAYEQYF.

CDR3 sequence reads: CASGSFSWGVFYYGYTF. In DNA, the CDR3 is TGTGCTAGTGGTTCGTTTAGTTGGGGGGTTTTTTACTATGGCTACACCTTC. The J gene is TRBJ1-2, the V gene TRBV12-5; possibly TRBD1 for D (5 bases). V shed 4 bases and J shed 3 bases, with 21 bases lying between them. The CDR3 covers 17 residues. Germline values: CDR1 LGHNT, CDR2 FRNRAP.

The chain is built from TRBV18 and TRBJ1-2, with a tentative D call TRBD1 (6 bases). With 5 bases removed from V and 6 bases from J, the gap between germline ends came to 10 bases. CDR1 is KGHSH, CDR2 LQKENI, per germline. The CDR3 runs to 12 residues. The CDR3 nucleotides are TGTGCCAGCTCAAGGGACAATAATGGCTACACCTTC. Protein product: CASSRDNNGYTF.

The rearrangement links TRBV29-1 to TRBJ1-1, with D unclear. CDR1 and CDR2 (germline): SQVTM, ANQGSEA. V lost 8 bases, J lost 0 bases, and 16 bases lay in between. CDR3 length: 14 amino acids. The CDR3 protein is CSTLPRSVNTEAFF. The DNA of the CDR3 is TGCAGCACCCTGCCTCGGTCGGTGAACACTGAAGCTTTCTTT.

This chain connects TRBV5-1 to TRBJ2-5; 10 nucleotides agree with TRBD1. This CDR3 has 14 residues. Germline V gene sequence: CDR1 SGHRS, CDR2 YFSETQ. V dropped 4 bases and J dropped 4; count of bases not matched to a gene: 4. Here the CDR3 DNA reads TGCGCCAGCAGCCCGGACAGGGGGTCAGAGACCCAGTACTTC. This translates into CASSPDRGSETQYF.

The V call is TRBV2, the J call TRBJ2-3, with D possibly matching TRBD2 (6 bases). This CDR3 has 15 amino acids. The germline gives CDR1 SNHLY, CDR2 FYNNEI. Trimming removed 2 bases from V and 2 bases from J, with 11 bases in between. This chain's CDR3 is CASSERRGTTDTQYF. The CDR3, as DNA: TGTGCCAGCAGTGAAAGGAGGGGAACCACAGATACGCAGTATTTT.

A remark on this clone: Other DNA sequences of this sample code for an identical CDR3. This chain joins TRBV7-2 and TRBJ1-1; a weak D match, TRBD1 (6 bases). Trimming took off 1 base at V and 4 bases at J, with 7 bases between the two ends. Germline V gene sequence: CDR1 SGHTA, CDR2 FQGNSA. This CDR3 contains 13 residues. CDR3 sequence: CASSLGGGTEAFF. CDR3 nucleotide sequence: TGTGCCAGCAGCTTAGGAGGGGGCACTGAAGCTTTCTTT.

The table lists this clone with a few counts. The V call is TRBV5-6, the J call TRBJ1-2, with 8 bases that match TRBD1. The germline V gene has CDR1 SGHDT and CDR2 YYEEEE. This CDR3 spans 15 amino acids. V dropped 3 bases and J dropped 1; count of bases not matched to a gene: 5. CDR3 coding DNA: TGTGCCAGCAGCTCAACAGGGGGGGATAACTATGGCTACACCTTC. Residues: CASSSTGGDNYGYTF.

This chain links TRBV7-2 with TRBJ2-2; a possible D gene is TRBD2 (6 bases). Trimming removed 0 bases from V and 1 base from J, with 9 bases in between. The CDR3 contains 16 residues. Germline lookup yields CDR1 SGHTA and CDR2 FQGNSA. The CDR3 region has the DNA TGTGCCAGCAGCTTAGCGGGACTGATGAACACCGGGGAGCTGTTTTTT. It encodes CASSLAGLMNTGELFF.

The table lists this clone with a few counts. This sequence joins TRBV7-8 and TRBJ2-1; TRBD2 matches at 16 bases. Germline V gives CDR1 SGHVS, CDR2 FQNEAQ. J gave up 6 bases and V 1 base, and 12 bases lay outside the gene matches. The CDR3 has 20 amino acids. The DNA of the CDR3 is TGTGCCAGCAGCTTAGTGGGCAGGGGACTAGCGGGGGGGCCCTCCAATGAGCAGTTCTTC. This translates into CASSLVGRGLAGGPSNEQFF. Together with reference TRBV7-8 and TRBJ2-1, the CDR3 gives the full variable domain: GAGVSQSPRYKVAKRGQDVALRCDPISGHVSLFWYQQALGQGPEFLTYFQNEAQLDKSGLPSDRFFAERPEGSVSTLKIQRTQQEDSAVYLCASSLVGRGLAGGPSNEQFFGPGTRLTVL.

This clone has only a few counts. The chain combines TRBV9 with TRBJ1-4; D possibly corresponds to TRBD1 (6 bases). CDR3 length: 15 amino acids. Germline CDR1 and CDR2: SGDLS and YYNGEE. Trimming left V 3 bases short and J 4 bases short, with 13 bases between. The CDR3 protein is CASSGQDASNEKLFF. The CDR3 DNA is TGTGCCAGCAGCGGACAGGACGCCAGTAATGAAAAACTGTTTTTT.

V is TRBV29-1 and J is TRBJ1-1; TRBD1 might be the D (6 bases). V lost 8 bases and J 2 bases, leaving 15 bases between the germline ends. This CDR3 has 13 amino acids. Per germline, CDR1 SQVTM and CDR2 ANQGSEA. CDR3 coding DNA: TGCAGCTCGGGGGGCGTAATAAACACTGAAGCTTTCTTT. The encoded protein is CSSGGVINTEAFF.

The J gene is TRBJ1-2, the V gene TRBV6-5; TRBD1 aligns across 7 bases. Germline V gene data show CDR1 as MNHEY and CDR2 as SVGAGI. Trimming removed 0 bases from V and 8 bases from J; junction bases left unmatched: 9. This CDR3 is built from 15 residues. CDR3 loop: CASSYSRDSTSGYTF. Written as DNA, the CDR3 is TGTGCCAGCAGTTACTCGAGGGACAGCACTTCGGGCTACACCTTC.

In this sample, this clone turned up once. V usage is TRBV14 and J usage is TRBJ2-7, with D perhaps matching TRBD1 (6 bases). Trimming took off 4 bases at V and 2 bases at J, with 15 bases between the two ends. The CDR3 is made up of 15 amino acids. Germline loops: CDR1 SGHDN, CDR2 FVKESK. The CDR3 sequence is CASSRPGQPAYEQYF. In DNA, the CDR3 is TGTGCCAGCAGCCGACCAGGACAGCCCGCCTACGAGCAGTACTTC.

The gene calls are TRBV27 and TRBJ1-4, with D possibly matching TRBD1 (5 bases). The V end lost 5 bases, the J end lost 2 bases, and 12 bases lay between the germline ends. Germline CDR1 and CDR2: MNHEY and SMNVEV (reference sequence). The CDR3 contains 15 residues. CDR3 DNA: TGTGCCAGCAGTGCCCAACGGGGGACTAATGAAAAACTGTTTTTT. It codes for CASSAQRGTNEKLFF.